This record covers a single T cell receptor (beta chain). Per the germline V gene, CDR1 is LNHNV and CDR2 is YYDKDF (reference sequence). This CDR3 is built from 12 residues. V lost 3 bases to trimming and J lost 3 bases, with 5 bases between them. Sequenced by immunoSEQ multiplex PCR; TCRdb stores in-frame clones only, minus some. The top ten clones hold 2.4% of a sample with around 50,000 clones, roughly 96% of them seen once. The data originate from a study of control samples from healthy donors and cancer patients. The TCR was taken from a man aged 30 to 45 in good health. The chain carries TRBV15 and TRBJ1-2, with D unclear. The sequencing input was blood. The CDR3 sequence is CATSRDYYGYTF. CDR3 nucleotide sequence: TGTGCCACCAGCAGGGACTACTATGGCTACACCTTC.